One sample yielded the 4 T cell receptor beta chains listed below, sequenced in a study of beta chain features in type 1 diabetes. The antigens of these receptors remain unknown. Findings and caveats of the study: Shortening of TCRB CDR3s, moderate but significant, appeared in all four CD4+ subsets of Type 1 diabetes patients.

Since all of the isolated RNA was reverse transcribed, expressed TCRB transcripts were what got sequenced. Clones were sequenced by immunoSEQ multiplex PCR, and TCRdb holds only the in-frame ones, with some missing. This table has 600,000 or so clones, 9.5% to 15% appearing once. The sequenced sample was naive CD4+ T cells from blood. Every receptor here comes from a man aged 25 to 40 with type 1 diabetes.

This chain joins TRBV5-4 and TRBJ2-3, with D possibly being TRBD2 (6 bases). Germline lookup yields CDR1 SGHNT and CDR2 YYREEE (reference sequence). This CDR3 contains 16 residues. Trimming took 4 bases from V and 2 from J, leaving 17 bases between them. CDR3 nucleotides: TGTGCCAGCAGCCCATTTTCGGTAGCGGACACAGATACGCAGTATTTT. Translated, it gives CASSPFSVADTDTQYF.

The V and J genes are TRBV20-1 and TRBJ1-1; D remains ambiguous. Germline CDR1 is DFQATT and CDR2 is SNEGSKA (reference sequence). There are 11 residues in the CDR3. V was pared by 1 base and J by 8 bases, with 8 bases between. This chain's CDR3 is CSARGEMEAFF. The DNA of the CDR3 is TGCAGTGCTAGAGGTGAGATGGAAGCTTTCTTT.

This clone was counted between two and nine times. The chain is built from TRBV2 and TRBJ2-1; D remains unclear. The CDR3 consists of 15 residues. Germline V gene sequence: CDR1 SNHLY, CDR2 FYNNEI. Trimming removed 7 bases at V and 1 base at J, with 14 bases between. CDR3 sequence (DNA): TGTGCCAGCACCCCACGGAGTGGTTCCTACAATGAGCAGTTCTTC. Its protein is CASTPRSGSYNEQFF.

The chain combines TRBV15 with TRBJ1-2; unclear D gene. V was pared by 0 bases and J by 8 bases, with 10 bases between. The CDR3 has 13 residues. CDR1 and CDR2 from the germline V gene are LNHNV and YYDKDF (reference sequence). CDR3 nucleotide sequence: TGTGCCACCAGCAGAGACCGGACGGGAGGCTACACCTTC. Translation gives CATSRDRTGGYTF.